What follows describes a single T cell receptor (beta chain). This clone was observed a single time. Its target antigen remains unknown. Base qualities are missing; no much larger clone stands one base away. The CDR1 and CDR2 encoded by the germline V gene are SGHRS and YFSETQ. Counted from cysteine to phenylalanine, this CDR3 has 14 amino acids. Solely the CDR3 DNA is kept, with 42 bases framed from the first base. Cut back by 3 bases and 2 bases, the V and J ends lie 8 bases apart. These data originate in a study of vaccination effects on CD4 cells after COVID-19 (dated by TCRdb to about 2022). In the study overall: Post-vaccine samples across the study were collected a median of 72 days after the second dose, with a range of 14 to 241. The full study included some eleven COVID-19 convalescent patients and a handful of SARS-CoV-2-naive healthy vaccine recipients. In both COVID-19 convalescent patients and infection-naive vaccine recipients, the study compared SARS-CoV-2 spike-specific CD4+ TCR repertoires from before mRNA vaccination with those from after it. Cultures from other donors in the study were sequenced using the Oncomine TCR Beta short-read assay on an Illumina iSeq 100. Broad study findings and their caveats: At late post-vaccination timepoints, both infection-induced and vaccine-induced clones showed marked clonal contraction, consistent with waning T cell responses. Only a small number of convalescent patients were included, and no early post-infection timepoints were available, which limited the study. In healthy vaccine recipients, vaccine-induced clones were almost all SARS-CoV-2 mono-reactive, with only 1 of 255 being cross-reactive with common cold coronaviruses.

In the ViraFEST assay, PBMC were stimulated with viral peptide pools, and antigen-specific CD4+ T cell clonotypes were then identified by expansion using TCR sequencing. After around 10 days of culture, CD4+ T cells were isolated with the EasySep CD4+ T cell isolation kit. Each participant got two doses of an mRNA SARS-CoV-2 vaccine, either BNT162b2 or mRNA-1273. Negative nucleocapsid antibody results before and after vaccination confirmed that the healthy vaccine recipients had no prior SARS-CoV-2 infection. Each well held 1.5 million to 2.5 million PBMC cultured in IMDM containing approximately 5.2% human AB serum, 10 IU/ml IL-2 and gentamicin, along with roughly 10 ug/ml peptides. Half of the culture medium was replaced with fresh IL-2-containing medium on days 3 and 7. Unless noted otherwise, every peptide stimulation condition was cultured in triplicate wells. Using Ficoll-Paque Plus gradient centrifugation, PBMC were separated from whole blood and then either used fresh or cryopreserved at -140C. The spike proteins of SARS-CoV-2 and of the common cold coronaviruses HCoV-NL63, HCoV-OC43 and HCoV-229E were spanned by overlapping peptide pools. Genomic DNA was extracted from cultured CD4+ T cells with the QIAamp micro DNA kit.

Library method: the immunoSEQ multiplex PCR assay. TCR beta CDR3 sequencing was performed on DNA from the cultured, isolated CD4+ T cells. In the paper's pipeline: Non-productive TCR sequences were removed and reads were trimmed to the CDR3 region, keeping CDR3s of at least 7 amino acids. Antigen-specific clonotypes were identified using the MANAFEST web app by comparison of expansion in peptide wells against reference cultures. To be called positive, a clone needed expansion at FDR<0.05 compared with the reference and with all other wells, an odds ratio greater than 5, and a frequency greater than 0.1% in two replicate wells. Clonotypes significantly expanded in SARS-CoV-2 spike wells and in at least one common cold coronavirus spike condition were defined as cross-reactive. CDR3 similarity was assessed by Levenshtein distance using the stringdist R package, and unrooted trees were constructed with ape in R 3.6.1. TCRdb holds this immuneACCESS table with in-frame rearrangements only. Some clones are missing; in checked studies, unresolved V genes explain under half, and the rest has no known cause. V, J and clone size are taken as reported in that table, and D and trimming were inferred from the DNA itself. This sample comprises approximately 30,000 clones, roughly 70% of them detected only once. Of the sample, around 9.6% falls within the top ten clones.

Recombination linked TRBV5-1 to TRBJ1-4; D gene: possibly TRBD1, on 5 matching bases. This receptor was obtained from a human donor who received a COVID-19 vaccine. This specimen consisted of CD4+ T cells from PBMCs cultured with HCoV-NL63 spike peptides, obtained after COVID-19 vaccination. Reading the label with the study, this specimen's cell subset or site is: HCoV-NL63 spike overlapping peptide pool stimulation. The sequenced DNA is TGCGCCAGCAGCTCGGACATGACTAATGAAAAACTGTTTTTT. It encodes CASSSDMTNEKLFF.